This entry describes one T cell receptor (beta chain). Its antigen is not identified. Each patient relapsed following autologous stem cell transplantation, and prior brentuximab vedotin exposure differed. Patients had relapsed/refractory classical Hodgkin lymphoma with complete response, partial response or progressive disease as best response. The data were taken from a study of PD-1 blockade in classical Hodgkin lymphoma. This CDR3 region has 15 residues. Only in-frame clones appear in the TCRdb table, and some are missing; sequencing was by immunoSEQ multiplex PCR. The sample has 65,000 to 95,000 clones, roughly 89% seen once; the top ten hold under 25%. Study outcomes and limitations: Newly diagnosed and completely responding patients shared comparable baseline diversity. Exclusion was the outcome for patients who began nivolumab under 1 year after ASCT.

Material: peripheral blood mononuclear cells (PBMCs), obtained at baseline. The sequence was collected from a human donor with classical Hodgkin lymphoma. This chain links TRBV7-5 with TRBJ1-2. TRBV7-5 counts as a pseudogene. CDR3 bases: TGTGTCAGAAGCTTAGAGGTGCCGGGCGACTGGGGCTACACCTTC. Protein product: CVRSLEVPGDWGYTF.